This record concerns one T cell receptor beta chain sequence. What it binds is not known. Amplification of TCR beta CDR3 regions was performed using RNA transcripts as template. When the TCR CDR3 underwent first-round RT-PCR, the HTBI primer set was used. MiXCR, applied by TCRdb to the multiplex PCR reads, yields one record per CDR3 protein. The sample records around 340,000 distinct CDR3 sequences, roughly 18% being singletons. This record comes from a study of T cells in Graves' hyperthyroidism and ophthalmopathy. Study-wide points: Ophthalmopathy stood apart from stable hyperthyroidism in a 13 V-J model.

Graves' hyperthyroidism was deemed stable absent ophthalmopathy progression within 18 months. Patients showing uncontrolled infection, other autoimmune disease, pregnancy or lactation were ineligible. This sample holds PBMCs from roughly 10 ml fresh peripheral blood. This CDR3 is 12 amino acids long. Germline V gene data show CDR1 as SEHNR and CDR2 as FQNEAQ (reference sequence). Losses at the gene ends were 9 bases for V and 3 bases for J; bases not matched to a gene: 4. This TCR was sampled from a woman in her fifties or sixties with Graves' hyperthyroidism. The sequencing sample was made of blood. The chain combines TRBV7-9 with TRBJ2-7; 8 positions agree with TRBD1. CDR3 region: CASQTGDYEQYF. The DNA of the CDR3 is TGTGCCAGTCAGACAGGGGACTACGAGCAGTACTTC.